These T cell receptor beta chains were read from a single sample in a study of PD-L1 blockade in urothelial cancer. Libraries were prepared by immunoSEQ multiplex PCR; TCRdb keeps only in-frame clonotypes and omits some of them. The table shows around 100,000 clones, with around nine tenths occurring only once. Here the sequenced sample was PBMCs, taken around atezolizumab (anti-PD-L1) treatment. All receptors derive from a man between 60 and 75 years old with urothelial cancer. The CDR3 runs from the conserved cysteine through the conserved F or W.

>TRBJ1-2|TRBV9
CASSVAEGGILGYTF
>TRBJ2-3|TRBV4-2
CASSQGGGGDTDTQYF
>TRBJ2-7|TRBV7-6
CASSLEERGREQYF
>TRBJ1-2|TRBV5-1
CASSLAAADGYTF
>TRBJ1-1|TRBV7-3
CASSAGQGRNTEAFF
>TRBJ1-6|TRBV7-2
CASSLRGTGGNNSPLHF
>TRBJ2-3|TRBV30
CASTSGSLADTQYF
>TRBJ2-1|TRBV5-1
CASLPGGSYNEQFF
>TRBJ1-1|TRBV5-1
CASNLDTYTEAFF
>TRBJ2-7|TRBV11-2
CASSLSQGNSYEQYF
>TRBJ1-1|TRBV11-3
CASSPPLGTGEAFF
>TRBJ2-2|TRBV9
CASSVVSGQINTGELFF
>TRBJ2-1|TRBV7-7
CASSATSGGANEQFF
>TRBJ1-5|TRBV29-1
CSVRGQGEQPQHF
>TRBJ1-5|TRBV7-2
CASSLGGASQPQHF
>TRBJ1-1|TRBV10-3
CAISERAGGNEAFF
>TRBJ2-7|TRBV7-2
CASSTRTGGAYEQYF
>TRBJ1-3|TRBV10-3
CAITRDTSGNTIYF
>TRBJ2-2|TRBV6-1
CASIEQTNTGELFF
>TRBJ2-7|TRBV5-1
CASSENPSQGAYEQYF
>TRBJ1-1|TRBV5-1
CASSLAPSGGGTEAFF
>TRBJ1-1|TRBV27
CATARLEGIVEAFF
>TRBJ2-7|TRBV27
CASSSWQGLGQYF
>TRBJ1-4|TRBV25-1
CATLGTGGQKLFF